Each of the 29 T cell receptor beta chains below was sequenced from the same sample in a study of regulatory T cells in long-lasting Graves disease. Time point defined: newly diagnosed GD, antithyroid drugs for less than 3 months. PBMC-extracted RNA yielded the TCR library. To make TCR beta libraries, researchers used iRepertoire HTBI primers and Arm-PCR of CDR3 regions. Each CDR3 protein gets one entry after TCRdb re-called the multiplex PCR reads with MiXCR. The sample shows a few hundred thousand distinct CDR3 sequences, over 15% of them seen only once. This sample was shared with a second study, whose subject was T cells in Graves' hyperthyroidism and ophthalmopathy.

Sequenced here: peripheral blood mononuclear cells (PBMCs), sampled at new diagnosis, from a patient treated with antithyroid drugs. The receptors here all came from a middle-aged man with Graves disease.

There are many counts of this clonotype. The chain is built from TRBV7-6 and TRBJ1-3; possible D gene TRBD1, 6 bases. V lost 0 bases, J lost 1 base, and 7 bases lay in between. CDR1 and CDR2 (germline): SGHVS, FNYEAQ. The CDR3 is 15 amino acids. CDR3 amino acids: CASSLAGGSGNTIYF. In DNA, the CDR3 is TGTGCCAGCAGCTTAGCAGGGGGATCTGGAAACACCATATATTTT.

This clonotype was recorded many times. The chain is built from TRBV3-1 and TRBJ1-4, with D unresolved. Per the germline V gene, CDR1 is LGHDT and CDR2 is YNNKEL (reference sequence). Deletions cut 1 base from V and 4 bases from J, with 4 bases between. This CDR3 contains 13 residues. In DNA, the CDR3 is TGTGCCAGCAGCCAAGCACTTAATGAAAAACTGTTTTTT. Residues: CASSQALNEKLFF.

This clonotype was seen only a few times. This chain uses TRBV19 with TRBJ2-2; D possibly corresponds to TRBD1 (5 bases). The CDR3 is made up of 15 amino acids. Germline assignment: CDR1 LNHDA and CDR2 SQIVND (reference sequence). Trimming removed 2 bases from V and 4 bases from J, with 11 bases in between. The CDR3 sequence: CASSINSRVTGELFF. The CDR3 nucleotides are TGTGCCAGTAGTATAAACTCCAGGGTCACCGGGGAGCTGTTTTTT.

This clonotype was seen many times. The chain has TRBV3-1 and TRBJ1-4; no firm D call. The germline CDR1 and CDR2 sequences are LGHDT and YNNKEL (reference sequence). This CDR3 is built from 15 residues. V was trimmed by 3 bases and J by 3 bases, leaving 11 bases between them. The CDR3 DNA reads TGTGCCAGCAGCCATGGACCGCAACCTAATGAAAAACTGTTTTTT. Its translation: CASSHGPQPNEKLFF.

This sequence joins TRBV10-3 and TRBJ2-1; D gene ambiguous. This CDR3 has 15 residues. V was cut by 0 bases and J by 1 base, with 7 bases left in between. Germline V lookup: CDR1 ENHRY, CDR2 SYGVKD. The CDR3 sequence: CAISESSASYNEQFF. The CDR3 DNA reads TGTGCCATCAGTGAGTCGTCGGCTTCCTACAATGAGCAGTTCTTC.

This clonotype was counted at least ten times. The rearrangement joins TRBV12-3 or TRBV12-4 to TRBJ1-5, with D possibly matching TRBD1 (5 bases). The CDR3 has 14 amino acids. The V gene lost 6 bases and the J gene lost 7 bases, with 16 bases spanning the gap. CDR3 sequence (DNA): TGTGCCAGCAGCCCGACGGGGGGTAGGCAGCCCCAGCATTTT. Translation gives CASSPTGGRQPQHF.

V gene TRBV27 combines with J gene TRBJ2-1; D remains ambiguous. The CDR3 totals 14 residues. V shed 5 bases and J shed 2 bases, with 10 bases lying between them. CDR1 is MNHEY and CDR2 is SMNVEV in the germline V gene (reference sequence). The CDR3: CASSVAPTYNEQFF. The DNA of the CDR3 is TGTGCCAGCAGTGTGGCGCCGACCTACAATGAGCAGTTCTTC.

This clonotype was counted many times. The DNA of the CDR3 is TGTGCCAGCAGCTTAGGTGTCTCGGGACAGCAGAACCAAGAGACCCAGTACTTC. It translates to CASSLGVSGQQNQETQYF. The V call is TRBV7-9, the J call TRBJ2-5; TRBD1 aligns across 7 bases. Losses at the gene ends were 1 base for V and 0 bases for J; bases not matched to a gene: 11. CDR3 length: 18 amino acids. Per the germline V gene, CDR1 is SEHNR and CDR2 is FQNEAQ (reference sequence).

This chain uses TRBV28 with TRBJ1-1, with 9 nucleotides matching TRBD1. There are 14 residues in the CDR3. V trimming: 4 bases; J trimming: 5 bases; junction bases outside the gene matches: 5. Per germline, CDR1 MDHEN and CDR2 SYDVKM. The CDR3 sequence: CASSSYRGRTEAFF. The CDR3 nucleotides are TGTGCCAGCAGTTCTTACAGGGGGCGGACTGAAGCTTTCTTT.

In its sample, this clonotype was seen a few times. The chain carries TRBV6-1 and TRBJ1-5; no clear D. CDR3 size: 11 residues. Germline assignment: CDR1 MNHNS and CDR2 SASEGT. V was trimmed by 7 bases and J by 7 bases, leaving 8 bases between them. CDR3 sequence: CASTSGQPQHF. The CDR3 nucleotides are TGTGCCAGCACTTCGGGGCAGCCCCAGCATTTT.

The CDR3 spells CATSRDFYRWGNTDTQYF. Written as DNA, the CDR3 is TGTGCCACCAGCAGAGACTTTTACAGGTGGGGGAACACAGATACGCAGTATTTT. This chain uses TRBV15 with TRBJ2-3; D could derive from TRBD1 or TRBD2 (5 bases each). CDR1 and CDR2 (germline): LNHNV, YYDKDF (reference sequence). Trimming cost V 0 bases and J 2 bases, with 18 bases left between them. The CDR3 is 18 amino acids.

In its sample, this clonotype was seen many times. V gene TRBV5-1 combines with J gene TRBJ1-1; a possible D gene is TRBD1 (5 bases). V was trimmed by 4 bases and J by 1 base, leaving 8 bases between them. This CDR3 is built from 13 residues. Germline assignment: CDR1 SGHRS and CDR2 YFSETQ. The CDR3 reads CASSMTENTEAFF. The DNA of the CDR3 is TGCGCCAGCAGCATGACAGAGAACACTGAAGCTTTCTTT.

In this sample, this clonotype turned up many times. This chain connects TRBV6-1 to TRBJ1-1; 7 positions match TRBD1. Germline CDR1 and CDR2: MNHNS and SASEGT. There are 12 residues in the CDR3. J was trimmed by 8 bases and V by 6 bases; bases with no gene match: 6. DNA of the CDR3: TGTGCCAGCAGAAAGACAGGGAAAGAAGCTTTCTTT. As protein: CASRKTGKEAFF.

Many counts were recorded for this clonotype. The genes are TRBV6-1 and TRBJ2-2; possible D gene TRBD1, 6 bases. The CDR3 runs 13 residues. Germline CDR1 is MNHNS and CDR2 is SASEGT. Trimming took off 6 bases at V and 3 bases at J, with 8 bases between the two ends. The CDR3 coding sequence is TGTGCCAGCAGAAACAGGGACACCGGGGAGCTGTTTTTT. It yields the protein CASRNRDTGELFF.

The gene calls are TRBV25-1 and TRBJ2-3; perhaps TRBD1 as D (6 bases). The DNA end is a closer match to TRBJ2-5, so the J assignment may be wrong. CDR1 and CDR2 (germline): MGHDK, SYGVNS. The CDR3 has 13 amino acids. As DNA, the CDR3 is TGTGCCAGCACCCCCTCTGGGACACGGAACCAGTACTTC. It translates to CASTPSGTRNQYF.

This clonotype appeared many times. V is TRBV10-3 and J is TRBJ2-3, with a weak D call TRBD2 (5 bases). The CDR3 runs 13 residues. Looked up from germline, CDR1 is ENHRY and CDR2 is SYGVKD. V gave up 6 bases and J gave up 2 bases, with 9 bases separating them. CDR3 sequence reads: CAISGLSTDTQYF. CDR3 in DNA: TGTGCCATCAGCGGACTTTCCACAGATACGCAGTATTTT.

In this sample, this clonotype turned up many times. V is TRBV20-1 and J is TRBJ1-1, with no clear D. Trimming took 3 bases from V and 0 from J, leaving 8 bases between them. The germline CDR1 and CDR2 sequences are DFQATT and SNEGSKA (reference sequence). The CDR3 runs to 13 residues. The CDR3 loop reads CSASYRVNTEAFF. The CDR3, as DNA: TGCAGTGCTAGTTATAGGGTGAACACTGAAGCTTTCTTT.

There are many counts of this clonotype. The CDR3 coding sequence is TGTGCCGGCCGGGACAGGGTAAAGGCCCAGTACTTC. This codes for CAGRDRVKAQYF. The chain uses TRBV2 and TRBJ2-5; TRBD1 matches 9 bases. The CDR3 has 12 amino acids. Trimming at V came to 11 bases and at J to 9 bases, leaving 10 bases not matched to a gene. The V gene's germline CDR1 is SNHLY and CDR2 FYNNEI.

In its sample, this clonotype was seen many times. The chain couples TRBV28 to TRBJ2-2; D is perhaps TRBD1 or TRBD2 (5 bases each). Trimming took 3 bases from V and 0 from J, leaving 11 bases between them. From germline, CDR1 is MDHEN and CDR2 SYDVKM. This CDR3 has 16 amino acids. The CDR3 sequence is CASSFEWGPNTGELFF. In DNA, the CDR3 is TGTGCCAGCAGTTTTGAGTGGGGACCGAACACCGGGGAGCTGTTTTTT.

The chain couples TRBV10-3 to TRBJ2-2, with TRBD2 matching over 9 bases. Germline CDR1 and CDR2: ENHRY and SYGVKD. CDR3 length: 12 residues. V was clipped by 8 bases and J by 6 bases; unmatched bases: 1. The CDR3 DNA sequence: TGTGCCATCGCGGGGGGGCCCGGGGAGCTGTTTTTT. Amino acids: CAIAGGPGELFF.

In this sample, this clonotype turned up many times. The CDR3 sequence: CASRNTGGAHEQYF. DNA of the CDR3: TGCGCCAGCAGAAATACAGGGGGGGCCCACGAGCAGTACTTC. The V call is TRBV5-1, the J call TRBJ2-7; tentatively, D is TRBD1 (8 bases). Trimming shortened V by 5 bases and J by 5 bases, and 17 bases separated the two germline ends. The CDR3 spans 14 residues. Germline CDR1 is SGHRS and CDR2 is YFSETQ.

The genes are TRBV10-3 and TRBJ2-1; no reliable D call. This CDR3 region has 13 residues. Deletions cut 0 bases from V and 5 bases from J, with 5 bases between. Germline lookup yields CDR1 ENHRY and CDR2 SYGVKD. The CDR3 sequence: CAISESVDNEQFF. CDR3 in DNA: TGTGCCATCAGTGAGTCGGTTGACAATGAGCAGTTCTTC.

This clonotype was picked up many times. The CDR3 reads CASSSDRQETQYF. In DNA, the CDR3 is TGTGCCAGCAGCTCAGACAGGCAAGAGACCCAGTACTTC. The chain uses TRBV7-9 and TRBJ2-5; possibly TRBD1 for D (6 bases). Germline CDR1 is SEHNR and CDR2 is FQNEAQ (reference sequence). Trimming took off 4 bases at V and 2 bases at J, with 8 bases between the two ends. The CDR3 loop spans 13 amino acids.

The chain is built from TRBV6-5 and TRBJ1-4, with no clear D. Germline V gene lookup returns CDR1 MNHEY and CDR2 SVGAGI. Trimming cost V 2 bases and J 3 bases, with 10 bases left between them. This CDR3 has 15 amino acids. The CDR3 DNA sequence: TGTGCCAGCAGTTACGTCTTGCAGTCTAATGAAAAACTGTTTTTT. Residues: CASSYVLQSNEKLFF.

The chain's CDR3 is CATSRERGTEAFF. Written as DNA, the CDR3 is TGTGCCACCAGCAGAGAAAGGGGGACTGAAGCTTTCTTT. The chain recombines TRBV15 with TRBJ1-1; perhaps TRBD1 as D (6 bases). The V end lost 0 bases, the J end lost 5 bases, and 7 bases lay between the germline ends. The V gene's germline CDR1 is LNHNV and CDR2 YYDKDF (reference sequence). The CDR3 has 13 residues.

V is TRBV14 and J is TRBJ1-1; 7 bases agree with TRBD1. This CDR3 has 16 amino acids. Germline lookup yields CDR1 SGHDN and CDR2 FVKESK. With 2 bases clipped from V and 3 bases from J, the junction kept 9 bases outside the gene matches. CDR3 DNA sequence: TGTGCCAGCAGCCAAAGCAAAGACAGGGCGGACACTGAAGCTTTCTTT. Protein sequence: CASSQSKDRADTEAFF.

This clonotype was counted only a few times. V usage is TRBV7-2 and J usage is TRBJ1-5; no firm D call. Germline assignment: CDR1 SGHTA and CDR2 FQGNSA. Deletions cut 4 bases from V and 2 bases from J, with 9 bases between. CDR3 length equals 14 residues. CDR3 amino acids: CASSWGGGNQPQHF. The CDR3 bases are TGTGCCAGCAGCTGGGGAGGTGGCAATCAGCCCCAGCATTTT.

The CDR3 reads CASSLDTHYGYTF. The CDR3 DNA is TGTGCCAGCAGCTTAGACACCCACTATGGCTACACCTTC. The chain joins TRBV7-2 to TRBJ1-2; D gene uncertain. The CDR3 sequence is 13 residues long. CDR1 is SGHTA and CDR2 is FQGNSA in the germline V gene. V lost 1 base and J 3 bases, leaving 6 bases between the germline ends.

Only a few counts were recorded for this clonotype. The chain joins TRBV19 to TRBJ2-6; no clear D. V dropped 5 bases and J dropped 0 bases, with 11 bases sitting between them. The CDR3 sequence is 16 residues long. Germline V gene lookup returns CDR1 LNHDA and CDR2 SQIVND (reference sequence). CDR3 in DNA: TGTGCCAGTAGTCCGGACGGCCGCTCTGGGGCCAACGTCCTGACTTTC. Encoded protein: CASSPDGRSGANVLTF.